These 28 T cell receptor beta chains originate from one sample sequenced in a study of human T cells and chemical hapten exposure. Time point: pre-sensitization, week 0. Sample treatment: therapeutic diphenylcyclopropenone sensitization with weekly scalp DPC. TCRdb redid the calling of the RACE reads with MiXCR, one entry per CDR3 protein. The repertoire holds under 300,000 distinct CDR3 sequences, with about 9% as singletons. Sequenced material: whole blood, taken in connection with sensitization to the hapten diphenylcyclopropenone (DPC). Receptors were obtained from a woman aged 40 to 50 with alopecia areata. Some clones in this sample may be carry-over from other donors' samples.

This chain uses TRBV18 with TRBJ1-1, with D maybe TRBD1 (5 bases). Germline V gene sequence: CDR1 KGHSH, CDR2 LQKENI. V lost 3 bases and J lost 0, with 11 bases in between. The CDR3 is made up of 15 amino acids. The CDR3 region is CASSPDDRVNTEAFF. DNA of the CDR3: TGTGCCAGCTCACCCGACGACAGAGTGAACACTGAAGCTTTCTTT.

The chain couples TRBV7-9 to TRBJ2-1; D is unresolved. CDR1 and CDR2 (germline): SEHNR, FQNEAQ (reference sequence). This CDR3 region has 13 residues. The V and J ends lost 3 bases and 8 bases respectively, with 11 bases between them. The CDR3 DNA is TGTGCCAGCAGCTTTTCCGAACCGGATGAGCAGTTCTTC. Residues: CASSFSEPDEQFF.

This clonotype was seen only a few times. The V and J genes are TRBV27 and TRBJ2-5; D is unresolved. V was cut by 6 bases and J by 5 bases, with 19 bases left in between. The CDR3 runs to 15 residues. Germline V gene lookup returns CDR1 MNHEY and CDR2 SMNVEV (reference sequence). CDR3 sequence: CASSLQPLNLETQYF. The CDR3 bases are TGTGCCAGCAGCTTACAACCACTTAATTTGGAGACCCAGTACTTC.

This clonotype has only a few counts. The J gene is TRBJ2-3, the V gene TRBV25-1; 8 positions match TRBD2. V lost 6 bases, J lost 1 base, and 0 bases stayed unmatched. Germline CDR1 reads MGHDK; CDR2 reads SYGVNS. The CDR3 length is 13 residues. CDR3 DNA sequence: TGTGCCAGCAGGACTAGCGGCACAGATACGCAGTATTTT. This translates into CASRTSGTDTQYF. Supplemented by reference TRBV25-1 and TRBJ2-3, the full variable domain reads EADIYQTPRYLVIGTGKKITLECSQTMGHDKMYWYQQDPGMELHLIHYSYGVNSTEKGDLSSESTVSRIRTEHFPLTLESARPSHTSQYLCASRTSGTDTQYFGPGTRLTVL.

The table lists this clonotype with many counts. This chain links TRBV10-3 with TRBJ2-3; D could derive from TRBD1 or TRBD2 (5 bases each). The CDR3 is 13 amino acids. V was clipped by 11 bases and J by 7 bases, with 19 bases between them. Germline assignment: CDR1 ENHRY and CDR2 SYGVKD. CDR3 DNA sequence: TGTGCCGTGGGACGACCATCCGAAAATACGCAGTATTTT. It codes for CAVGRPSENTQYF.

This clonotype appeared a few times. The genes are TRBV5-1 and TRBJ2-3, with D perhaps matching TRBD2 (7 bases). CDR1 SGHRS and CDR2 YFSETQ come from the germline V gene. The CDR3 sequence is 14 residues long. The V end lost 4 bases, the J end lost 4 bases, and 13 bases lay between the germline ends. The CDR3 sequence is CASSHPGGPDTQYF. The CDR3 DNA sequence: TGCGCCAGCAGCCACCCCGGGGGGCCAGATACGCAGTATTTT.

This chain links TRBV3-1 with TRBJ2-3, with D unresolved. Trimming removed 4 bases from V and 4 bases from J, with 15 bases in between. This CDR3 is built from 15 residues. The germline V gene has CDR1 LGHDT and CDR2 YNNKEL (reference sequence). CDR3 DNA sequence: TGTGCCAGCAGCCCTTCTTTCAGGCCACCAGATACGCAGTATTTT. Its translation: CASSPSFRPPDTQYF.

The rearrangement links TRBV28 to TRBJ2-6; D may correspond to TRBD1 or TRBD2 (6 bases each). CDR1 MDHEN and CDR2 SYDVKM come from the germline V gene. The CDR3 length is 13 residues. V lost 11 bases, J lost 4 bases, and 12 bases lay in between. The CDR3 here is CAGGGHGANVLTF. The CDR3, as DNA: TGTGCCGGAGGGGGGCACGGGGCCAACGTCCTGACTTTC.

This clonotype came up a few times. This chain's CDR3 is CSARGLGANTGELFF. CDR3 coding DNA: TGCAGTGCTAGAGGGTTGGGAGCAAACACCGGGGAGCTGTTTTTT. This sequence joins TRBV20-1 and TRBJ2-2, with D perhaps TRBD2 (5 bases). V was trimmed by 1 base and J by 2 bases, leaving 11 bases between them. The length of the CDR3 is 15 residues. Looked up from germline, CDR1 is DFQATT and CDR2 is SNEGSKA (reference sequence).

CDR3 sequence (DNA): TGTGCCAGTAAGACTAGCGGAGGTGATACGCAGTATTTT. The encoded protein is CASKTSGGDTQYF. This chain uses TRBV12-3 or TRBV12-4 with TRBJ2-3; 9 bases map to TRBD2. The CDR3 is 13 residues long. Trimming cost V 9 bases and J 6 bases; bases outside gene matches: 7.

This clonotype came up a few times. The chain recombines TRBV5-1 with TRBJ2-7; 10 nucleotides match TRBD1. Germline assignment: CDR1 SGHRS and CDR2 YFSETQ. Losses at the gene ends were 4 bases for V and 1 base for J; bases not matched to a gene: 8. The CDR3 extends over 16 amino acids. CDR3 nucleotides: TGCGCCAGCAGCACCGACAGGGGGCCCCGGTCCTACGAGCAGTACTTC. This gives the protein CASSTDRGPRSYEQYF.

This clonotype was observed at least ten times. The chain carries TRBV9 and TRBJ1-1; no definite D call. The germline gives CDR1 SGDLS, CDR2 YYNGEE. Trimming pared 1 base from V and 0 bases from J, leaving 4 bases between. The CDR3 is made up of 13 amino acids. Here the CDR3 reads CASSVSLNTEAFF. Written as DNA, the CDR3 is TGTGCCAGCAGCGTAAGTTTGAACACTGAAGCTTTCTTT.

This clonotype was seen ten or more times. The rearrangement uses TRBV12-3 or TRBV12-4 and TRBJ1-1; TRBD1 matches 8 bases. The CDR3 extends over 14 amino acids. Trimming cost V 5 bases and J 4 bases; bases outside gene matches: 6. Here the CDR3 reads CASSPTGGGTEAFF. The CDR3 coding sequence is TGTGCCAGCAGTCCCACAGGGGGAGGCACTGAAGCTTTCTTT.

This chain uses TRBV7-9 with TRBJ2-7; possible D gene TRBD1, 8 bases. Trimming pared 7 bases from V and 3 bases from J, leaving 19 bases between. The CDR3 extends over 15 amino acids. Germline V gene sequence: CDR1 SEHNR, CDR2 FQNEAQ (reference sequence). The CDR3 spells CASTLTAGQDYEQYF. The DNA of the CDR3 is TGTGCCAGCACACTTACAGCGGGACAGGACTACGAGCAGTACTTC. The entire variable domain, with the rest obtained from reference TRBV7-9 and TRBJ2-7, is as follows: DTGVSQNPRHKITKRGQNVTFRCDPISEHNRLYWYRQTLGQGPEFLTYFQNEAQLEKSRLLSDRFSAERPKGSFSTLEIQRTEQGDSAMYLCASTLTAGQDYEQYFGPGTRLTVT.

This clonotype was detected only a few times. This chain links TRBV25-1 with TRBJ2-2; D may be TRBD1 (5 bases). From germline, CDR1 is MGHDK and CDR2 SYGVNS. V was cut by 3 bases and J by 6 bases, with 8 bases left in between. The CDR3 runs 13 residues. CDR3 nucleotide sequence: TGTGCCAGCAGTGACCAGGGATCCGGGGAGCTGTTTTTT. As protein: CASSDQGSGELFF.

This clonotype came up many times. The chain employs TRBV6-6 and TRBJ2-1; TRBD2 matches 10 bases. CDR3 length: 14 amino acids. With V trimmed by 5 bases and J by 8 bases, 6 bases remained unmatched. Germline CDR1 is MNHNY and CDR2 is SVGAGI (reference sequence). The CDR3, as DNA: TGTGCCAGCAGTCAAGCGGGAGGGGTGGATGAGCAGTTCTTC. Its translation is CASSQAGGVDEQFF.

The chain joins TRBV7-6 to TRBJ2-5; D gene uncertain. Trimming pared 2 bases from V and 4 bases from J, leaving 8 bases between. CDR1 SGHVS and CDR2 FNYEAQ come from the germline V gene. The CDR3 is 13 residues long. The CDR3 region has the DNA TGTGCCAGCAGCTTATCACTTATAGAGACCCAGTACTTC. It translates to CASSLSLIETQYF.

This chain connects TRBV2 to TRBJ2-1; maybe TRBD1 (6 bases). The V and J ends lost 0 bases and 7 bases respectively, with 16 bases between them. The CDR3 runs 16 residues. CDR1 and CDR2 (germline): SNHLY, FYNNEI. CDR3 nucleotides: TGTGCCAGCAGTGAAGCTGGGACACAGGTGATGAATGAGCAGTTCTTC. Protein product: CASSEAGTQVMNEQFF. The full variable domain, with the rest looked up from reference TRBV2 and TRBJ2-1, is EPEVTQTPSHQVTQMGQEVILRCVPISNHLYFYWYRQILGQKVEFLVSFYNNEISEKSEIFDDQFSVERPDGSNFTLKIRSTKLEDSAMYFCASSEAGTQVMNEQFFGPGTRLTVL.

This clonotype was recorded at least ten times. CDR3 sequence reads: CASSSPGGGRNTIYF. CDR3 DNA sequence: TGTGCCAGCAGTTCCCCGGGAGGGGGGAGAAACACCATATATTTT. V usage is TRBV6-6 and J usage is TRBJ1-3; tentative D call: TRBD1 (6 bases). The CDR3 is 15 residues long. Germline values: CDR1 MNHNY, CDR2 SVGAGI (reference sequence). V was shortened by 4 bases and J by 5 bases, with 15 bases between the two germline ends.

This clonotype was recorded a few times. This sequence joins TRBV28 and TRBJ1-4, with D maybe TRBD1 (6 bases). The length of the CDR3 is 17 residues. CDR1 is MDHEN and CDR2 is SYDVKM in the germline V gene. The V and J ends lost 2 bases and 3 bases respectively, with 16 bases between them. DNA of the CDR3: TGTGCCAGCAGTTTAACCGGGACCTGGGGGCCTAATGAAAAACTGTTTTTT. Translation: CASSLTGTWGPNEKLFF. The full variable domain, with the rest looked up from reference TRBV28 and TRBJ1-4, is DVKVTQSSRYLVKRTGEKVFLECVQDMDHENMFWYRQDPGLGLRLIYFSYDVKMKEKGDIPEGYSVSREKKERFSLILESASTNQTSMYLCASSLTGTWGPNEKLFFGSGTQLSVL.

The rearrangement uses TRBV29-1 and TRBJ2-4; 7 bases agree with TRBD1. This CDR3 has 14 amino acids. CDR1 and CDR2 (germline): SQVTM, ANQGSEA. The V segment lost 5 bases and the J segment 0 bases; nucleotides outside the gene matches: 4. The CDR3, as DNA: TGCAGCGTTCGGGACAGATTAGCCAAAAACATTCAGTACTTC. Encoded protein: CSVRDRLAKNIQYF. Complete variable domain (other parts from reference TRBV29-1 and TRBJ2-4): SAVISQKPSRDICQRGTSLTIQCQVDSQVTMMFWYRQQPGQSLTLIATANQGSEATYESGFVIDKFPISRPNLTFSTLTVSNMSPEDSSIYLCSVRDRLAKNIQYFGAGTRLSVL.

In its sample, this clonotype was seen a few times. The genes are TRBV11-2 and TRBJ2-1; TRBD2 is a possible D gene (6 bases). Germline values: CDR1 SGHAT, CDR2 FQNNGV. With 5 bases removed from V and 4 bases from J, the gap between germline ends came to 21 bases. The CDR3 loop spans 17 amino acids. The CDR3 coding sequence is TGTGCCAGCAGCGCAAGGGACCGGGACTTTTATTACAATGAGCAGTTCTTC. The encoded protein is CASSARDRDFYYNEQFF.

The rearrangement links TRBV29-1 to TRBJ2-5; 7 nucleotides agree with TRBD2. The V gene end was trimmed by 1 base and the J gene end by 3 bases; junction bases not matched to a gene: 17. The CDR3 runs 18 residues. Germline CDR1 is SQVTM and CDR2 is ANQGSEA. This CDR3 is CSVEGVGLTGGPEETQYF. CDR3 bases: TGCAGCGTTGAAGGGGTGGGGCTAACGGGAGGCCCTGAAGAGACCCAGTACTTC.

This clonotype was observed many times. The rearrangement joins TRBV6-1 to TRBJ1-6; no firm D call. V lost 7 bases and J 8 bases, leaving 9 bases between the germline ends. The germline V gene has CDR1 MNHNS and CDR2 SASEGT. The CDR3 extends over 12 amino acids. The CDR3 coding sequence is TGTGCCAGCAAAGGAGGCTATTCACCCCTCCACTTT. Translated: CASKGGYSPLHF.

V is TRBV27 and J is TRBJ2-3; D is possibly TRBD2 (6 bases). Germline V CDR1 and CDR2: MNHEY, SMNVEV (reference sequence). Trimming took off 2 bases at V and 2 bases at J, with 14 bases between the two ends. This CDR3 is 16 amino acids long. The CDR3 sequence is CASSLNVAVYTDTQYF. The DNA of the CDR3 is TGTGCCAGCAGTTTAAATGTAGCGGTGTACACAGATACGCAGTATTTT.

This clonotype was seen more than once but under ten times. The chain has TRBV6-5 and TRBJ1-3; TRBD1 matches 10 bases. The junction had 5 bases not matched to a gene; V was cut back by 0 bases and J by 0 bases. The CDR3 length is 18 residues. CDR1 MNHEY and CDR2 SVGAGI come from the germline V gene. The CDR3 nucleotides read TGTGCCAGCAGTTACTCCCGGACAGGGGGTCACTCTGGAAACACCATATATTTT. Translation gives CASSYSRTGGHSGNTIYF.

The chain carries TRBV28 and TRBJ2-3; no clear D gene. Germline V gene lookup returns CDR1 MDHEN and CDR2 SYDVKM. The ends were cut back, 7 bases at V and 4 bases at J, with 15 bases in the middle. The CDR3 loop spans 14 amino acids. The CDR3 DNA is TGTGCCAGCACCACGATGGGCCATGCAGATACGCAGTATTTT. Its translation: CASTTMGHADTQYF. Based on the CDR3 plus reference TRBV28 and TRBJ2-3, the full variable domain is DVKVTQSSRYLVKRTGEKVFLECVQDMDHENMFWYRQDPGLGLRLIYFSYDVKMKEKGDIPEGYSVSREKKERFSLILESASTNQTSMYLCASTTMGHADTQYFGPGTRLTVL.

This CDR3 is CASSFTHEQFF. The CDR3 region has the DNA TGTGCCAGCAGTTTTACCCATGAGCAGTTCTTC. V and J are TRBV12-3 or TRBV12-4 and TRBJ2-1; D is unclear. Trimming took 3 bases from V and 8 from J, leaving 5 bases between them. The CDR3 spans 11 residues.